Below, 8 T cell receptor beta chains from the same sample are listed, as sequenced in a study of immune evolution from preneoplasia to lung adenocarcinoma. Profiled with immunoSEQ multiplex PCR; TCRdb holds only in-frame clones, not every one. The data contain 5,000 to 6,000 clones, about four fifths of them singletons. The sequenced sample was FFPE normal lung tissue adjacent to the tumor. The receptors were sampled from a person aged 50-75 years with lung adenocarcinoma.

The chain combines TRBV6-1 with TRBJ2-4, with TRBD2 matching over 11 bases. CDR1 is MNHNS and CDR2 is SASEGT in the germline V gene. J lost 6 bases, V lost 6 bases, and 4 bases had no gene match. CDR3 length: 14 amino acids. CDR3 coding DNA: TGTGCCAGCAGCTTCGGGACTAGCGGAAACATTCAGTACTTC. Translating it yields CASSFGTSGNIQYF.

The chain is built from TRBV6-5 and TRBJ2-7, with 7 bases identical to TRBD2. J was trimmed by 0 bases and V by 6 bases; bases with no gene match: 8. Germline V gene lookup returns CDR1 MNHEY and CDR2 SVGAGI. The CDR3 runs 15 residues. In DNA form, the CDR3 reads TGTGCCAGCAGACCCCAAGGACTAGACTCCTACGAGCAGTACTTC. Its protein is CASRPQGLDSYEQYF.

This chain joins TRBV30 and TRBJ1-2, with 7 bases identical to TRBD1. CDR3 length equals 15 residues. V shed 2 bases and J 4 bases; nucleotides not matched to a gene: 10. The germline gives CDR1 GTSNPN, CDR2 SVGIG (reference sequence). For the CDR3, the DNA is TGTGCCTGGAGTCCACCTGACAGGGAAGCCTATGGCTACACCTTC. Encoded protein: CAWSPPDREAYGYTF.

This chain links TRBV5-1 with TRBJ2-1; perhaps TRBD2 as D (5 bases). Per the germline V gene, CDR1 is SGHRS and CDR2 is YFSETQ. The CDR3 spans 17 residues. V dropped 4 bases and J dropped 2 bases, with 19 bases sitting between them. The CDR3 nucleotides are TGCGCCAGCAGCGCAAAGACAAATACCGGGACCTACAATGAGCAGTTCTTC. Residues: CASSAKTNTGTYNEQFF.

This chain joins TRBV5-6 and TRBJ2-3, with D hard to call. The CDR3 is 13 residues long. The V and J ends lost 0 bases and 4 bases respectively, with 6 bases between them. Germline CDR1 and CDR2: SGHDT and YYEEEE. This CDR3 reads CASSLDRPDTQYF. In DNA, the CDR3 is TGTGCCAGCAGCTTGGACAGACCAGATACGCAGTATTTT.

The V call is TRBV28, the J call TRBJ2-2; the D gene is possibly TRBD2 (7 bases). Germline CDR1 is MDHEN and CDR2 is SYDVKM. Trimming removed 3 bases at V and 5 bases at J, with 16 bases between. There are 16 residues in the CDR3. In nucleotides, the CDR3 is TGTGCCAGCAGTTTGGTAGGGGGGGCGCAAACCGGGGAGCTGTTTTTT. Its protein is CASSLVGGAQTGELFF.

This clone was observed a few times. The rearrangement joins TRBV5-6 to TRBJ2-7; possibly TRBD1 for D (6 bases). V dropped 0 bases and J dropped 2 bases, with 18 bases sitting between them. CDR1 and CDR2 (germline): SGHDT, YYEEEE. CDR3 length: 17 amino acids. CDR3 nucleotide sequence: TGTGCCAGCAGCTTGGGACCCCGACAGGATGCTGCCTACGAGCAGTACTTC. The encoded protein is CASSLGPRQDAAYEQYF.

The rearrangement joins TRBV5-1 to TRBJ2-7, with D uncertain. Germline CDR1 is SGHRS and CDR2 is YFSETQ. V shed 4 bases and J shed 5 bases, with 10 bases lying between them. The CDR3 has 12 residues. The CDR3 loop is CASSADIHEQYF. CDR3 nucleotide sequence: TGCGCCAGCAGCGCCGACATCCACGAGCAGTACTTC.